This TCR beta chain was found in a study of T cells after yellow fever vaccination. With respect to this clonotype: The antigen is unknown.

Study-level results: Abundant clonotypes from the bulk population could get into FACS-sorted repertoires as contaminants. A weaker secondary response peaked on day 5, the primary on day 15. Subsequent booster samples again held most clones from primary vaccination (roughly 95% CD4, roughly 88% CD8).

V was clipped by 0 bases and J by 1 base, with 4 bases between them. CDR1 is SGDLS, CDR2 YYNGEE, per germline. The CDR3 runs to 13 residues. A universal primer site and UMIs were added as TCR cDNA was made by 5'RACE template switching. TCRdb called the 5' RACE reads again in MiXCR, with one record for every CDR3 protein. The sample lists about 130,000 distinct CDR3 sequences; roughly 8.2% were seen once. The genes are TRBV9 and TRBJ1-1; D gene unclear. This TCR was sampled from a man younger than 30 who received the YFV17D yellow fever vaccine. The specimen comprised CD8+ T cells sorted from PBMCs, sampled on the day of the yellow fever booster vaccination. CDR3 in DNA: TGTGCCAGCAGCGTAGCTGAGAACACTGAAGCTTTCTTT. Translated, it gives CASSVAENTEAFF.